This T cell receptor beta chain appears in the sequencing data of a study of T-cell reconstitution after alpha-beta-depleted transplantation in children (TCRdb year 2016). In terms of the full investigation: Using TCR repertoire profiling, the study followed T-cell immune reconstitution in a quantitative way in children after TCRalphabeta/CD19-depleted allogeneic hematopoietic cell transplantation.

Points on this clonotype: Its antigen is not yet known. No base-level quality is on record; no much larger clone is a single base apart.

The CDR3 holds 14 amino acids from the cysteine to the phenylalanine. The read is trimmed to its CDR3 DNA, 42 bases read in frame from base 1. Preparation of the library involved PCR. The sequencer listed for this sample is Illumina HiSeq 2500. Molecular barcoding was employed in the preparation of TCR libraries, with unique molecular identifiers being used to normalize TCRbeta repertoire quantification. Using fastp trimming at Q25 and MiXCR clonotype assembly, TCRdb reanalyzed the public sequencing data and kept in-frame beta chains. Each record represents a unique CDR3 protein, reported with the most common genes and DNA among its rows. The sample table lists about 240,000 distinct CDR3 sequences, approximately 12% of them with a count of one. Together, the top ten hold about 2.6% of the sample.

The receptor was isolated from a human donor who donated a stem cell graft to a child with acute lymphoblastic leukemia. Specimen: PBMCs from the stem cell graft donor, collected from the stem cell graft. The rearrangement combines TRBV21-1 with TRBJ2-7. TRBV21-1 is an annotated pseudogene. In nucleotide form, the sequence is TGTGCCAGCAGCGTCACAGTAAACTCCTACGAGCAGTACTTC. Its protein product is CASSVTVNSYEQYF.